These 21 T cell receptor beta chains came from one sample sequenced in a study of monozygotic twins with inflammatory bowel disease (dated by TCRdb to between 2018 and 2020). The library relied on 5' RACE. The data were produced on an Illumina HiSeq 2500. After TCRdb reprocessed the reads, each CDR3 protein sequence was kept as one row, without DNA. The table of this sample itemizes about 450,000 distinct CDR3 sequences. The ten biggest clones cover about 2.3% of the sample. Sequenced: blood. Receptor source: a human donor with ulcerative colitis or Crohn's disease, or a healthy co-twin of an affected twin (not recorded which).

The J gene is TRBJ1-2, the V gene TRBV20-1; TCRdb calls TRBD1, which cannot be checked without DNA. CDR3 size: 13 residues. Germline assignment: CDR1 DFQATT and CDR2 SNEGSKA (reference sequence). CDR3 protein: CSPLDPRGYGYTF.

The V gene is TRBV12-3 or TRBV12-4, the J gene TRBJ1-2; TCRdb's D call, TRBD1, is unchecked because there is no DNA. The CDR3 has 13 residues. The CDR3 here is CASSLTGEGGYTF.

The chain links TRBV5-1 to TRBJ1-3; the TRBD1 assignment by TCRdb is unverifiable without DNA. Germline values: CDR1 SGHRS, CDR2 YFSETQ. The CDR3 has 15 amino acids. CDR3 region: CASSLEGGDGNTIYF.

The rearrangement joins TRBV27 to TRBJ2-5; TCRdb selects TRBD2, and the lack of DNA leaves this call unchecked. The germline V gene encodes CDR1 MNHEY and CDR2 SMNVEV (reference sequence). The CDR3 covers 17 residues. The chain's CDR3 is CASSLRGLAGLQETQYF.

This chain uses TRBV5-1 with TRBJ2-5; TCRdb proposes TRBD2, but this gene call is untestable without DNA. From germline, CDR1 is SGHRS and CDR2 YFSETQ. CDR3 length equals 15 residues. CDR3 loop: CASSPDPGGAETQYF.

CDR3 residues: CASSGGTGANTEAFF. The rearrangement uses TRBV18 and TRBJ1-1; TCRdb picks TRBD1, but there is no DNA to check that call. CDR3 length: 15 amino acids. CDR1 is KGHSH and CDR2 is LQKENI in the germline V gene.

The V call is TRBV13, the J call TRBJ2-1; the D gene TCRdb calls, TRBD2, cannot be checked with no DNA. Per germline, CDR1 PRHDT and CDR2 FYEKMQ (reference sequence). This CDR3 region has 14 residues. The chain's CDR3 is CASSLAGGLNEQFF. The entire variable domain, with the rest obtained from reference TRBV13 and TRBJ2-1, is as follows: AAGVIQSPRHLIKEKRETATLKCYPIPRHDTVYWYQQGPGQDPQFLISFYEKMQSDKGSIPDRFSAQQFSDYHSELNMSSLELGDSALYFCASSLAGGLNEQFFGPGTRLTVL.

V is TRBV20-1 and J is TRBJ2-2; TCRdb's assignment of TRBD1 cannot be checked, as there is no DNA. Looked up from germline, CDR1 is DFQATT and CDR2 is SNEGSKA (reference sequence). The CDR3 is made up of 17 amino acids. CDR3 sequence: CSARDPRPGGRTGELFF.

The chain uses TRBV7-2 and TRBJ2-5; TCRdb's assignment of TRBD1 cannot be checked, as there is no DNA. CDR1 is SGHTA, CDR2 FQGNSA, per germline. The CDR3 spans 14 residues. CDR3 amino acids: CASSPDGGQETQYF.

The rearrangement links TRBV7-2 to TRBJ2-7; TCRdb lists TRBD2, though no DNA is available to test this call. Germline CDR1 is SGHTA and CDR2 is FQGNSA. This CDR3 is built from 13 residues. The CDR3: CATGGPNSYEQYF.

The CDR3 is CASGGSPNTDTQYF. The chain employs TRBV12-3 or TRBV12-4 and TRBJ2-3; the D call from TCRdb, TRBD1, cannot be confirmed without DNA. The CDR3 covers 14 residues.

CDR3 sequence reads: CASSRTGWSDTQYF. The rearrangement joins TRBV5-6 to TRBJ2-3; TCRdb designates TRBD1, a call that cannot be tested without DNA. Germline-derived CDR1 and CDR2 are SGHDT and YYEEEE. This CDR3 has 14 amino acids.

The rearrangement uses TRBV28 and TRBJ2-1; TCRdb returns TRBD1, unconfirmable since there is no DNA. From germline, CDR1 is MDHEN and CDR2 SYDVKM. The CDR3 has 14 amino acids. The CDR3 spells CASSEGQPYHEQFF. The whole variable domain, remainder taken from reference TRBV28 and TRBJ2-1, is DVKVTQSSRYLVKRTGEKVFLECVQDMDHENMFWYRQDPGLGLRLIYFSYDVKMKEKGDIPEGYSVSREKKERFSLILESASTNQTSMYLCASSEGQPYHEQFFGPGTRLTVL.

The CDR3 loop is CASSFNLGPRQPQHF. The chain joins TRBV19 to TRBJ1-5. The V gene's germline CDR1 is LNHDA and CDR2 SQIVND (reference sequence). The CDR3 extends over 15 amino acids.

The chain links TRBV6-1 to TRBJ1-1; TCRdb proposes TRBD1, but this gene call is untestable without DNA. Germline values: CDR1 MNHNS, CDR2 SASEGT. The CDR3 loop spans 12 amino acids. The CDR3 loop reads CASRGTAPEAFF.

The chain employs TRBV30 and TRBJ2-2. The germline V gene has CDR1 GTSNPN and CDR2 SVGIG (reference sequence). The CDR3 extends over 12 amino acids. The CDR3 protein is CAWSADTGELFF.

V and J are TRBV4-1 and TRBJ2-7; TCRdb indicates TRBD2, and absent DNA this call remains unverified. The CDR3 totals 17 residues. The germline V gene has CDR1 MGHRA and CDR2 YSYEKL. Here the CDR3 reads CASSQGLAGGRAYEQYF.

The J gene is TRBJ2-7, the V gene TRBV6-4; TCRdb's assignment of TRBD2 cannot be checked, as there is no DNA. In germline, CDR1 is MRHNA, CDR2 SNTAGT. The CDR3 has 19 amino acids. The CDR3 spells CASRTRTSGGPIKLYEQYF.

V usage is TRBV18 and J usage is TRBJ2-3; as DNA is missing, the TRBD2 call by TCRdb cannot be tested. The CDR3 spans 14 residues. Germline lookup yields CDR1 KGHSH and CDR2 LQKENI. The chain's CDR3 is CASSPKVPTDTQYF.

The gene calls are TRBV5-4 and TRBJ2-1; TCRdb's D call, TRBD2, is unchecked because there is no DNA. From germline, CDR1 is SGHNT and CDR2 YYREEE (reference sequence). The CDR3 is made up of 15 amino acids. The CDR3 loop is CASSRPGSLTNEQFF. Full variable domain (remainder filled in from reference TRBV5-4 and TRBJ2-1): ETGVTQSPTHLIKTRGQQVTLRCSSQSGHNTVSWYQQALGQGPQFIFQYYREEENGRGNFPPRFSGLQFPNYSSELNVNALELDDSALYLCASSRPGSLTNEQFFGPGTRLTVL.

This chain joins TRBV5-1 and TRBJ2-3; TCRdb reports TRBD2, a call that lacks DNA to check it against. Germline V CDR1 and CDR2: SGHRS, YFSETQ. CDR3 length: 16 residues. The CDR3 loop reads CASSSSSGVGPDTQYF.